The 4 T cell receptor beta chains below all came from one sample that was sequenced in a study of Graves' ophthalmopathy and Graves' hyperthyroidism. TCR beta CDR3 amplification used RNA transcripts. Investigators did first-round RT-PCR with HTBI primers, then second-round multiplex PCR. TCRdb processed the multiplex PCR reads anew with MiXCR; each CDR3 protein has one entry. The sample lists 200,000 to 250,000 distinct CDR3 sequences, 45% occurring once. The specimen was peripheral blood. These receptors all stem from an adult man with Graves' ophthalmopathy.

This clonotype was counted ten times or more. The chain combines TRBV7-6 with TRBJ1-5; D is uncertain. There are 13 residues in the CDR3. Trimming cost V 5 bases and J 3 bases, with 8 bases left between them. Looked up from germline, CDR1 is SGHVS and CDR2 is FNYEAQ. CDR3 DNA: TGTGCCAGCAGCCCCGACAACAATCAGCCCCAGCATTTT. Its protein is CASSPDNNQPQHF. The full variable domain, in which reference TRBV7-6 and TRBJ1-5 provide the parts outside the CDR3, is GAGVSQSPRYKVTKRGQDVALRCDPISGHVSLYWYRQALGQGPEFLTYFNYEAQQDKSGLPNDRFSAERPEGSISTLTIQRTEQRDSAMYRCASSPDNNQPQHFGDGTRLSIL.

The table lists this clonotype with many counts. The CDR3 spells CASSTLDRDYGYTF. CDR3 sequence (DNA): TGTGCCAGTAGCACCCTGGACAGGGACTATGGCTACACCTTC. The J gene is TRBJ1-2, the V gene TRBV19; TRBD1 agrees at 8 bases. Germline trimming cut 6 bases from V and 3 bases from J; bases unmatched to any gene: 6. Germline V gives CDR1 LNHDA, CDR2 SQIVND (reference sequence). The CDR3 is 14 residues long.

A few counts support this clonotype. The chain has TRBV5-1 and TRBJ1-5; no firm D call. This CDR3 contains 14 residues. CDR1 and CDR2 from the germline V gene are SGHRS and YFSETQ. V was clipped by 5 bases and J by 4 bases, with 13 bases between them. CDR3 nucleotide sequence: TGCGCCAGCAGTTTTGAGGGAGGAAATCAGCCCCAGCATTTT. It codes for CASSFEGGNQPQHF.

The gene calls are TRBV9 and TRBJ2-7, with 8 bases identical to TRBD1. V was pared by 4 bases and J by 0 bases, with 6 bases of the junction left unmatched. This CDR3 region has 15 residues. Germline-derived CDR1 and CDR2 are SGDLS and YYNGEE. CDR3 protein: CASSRQGTSSYEQYF. The CDR3 DNA follows: TGTGCCAGCAGCCGACAGGGGACCAGCTCCTACGAGCAGTACTTC.